This note documents a single TCR beta chain sequence. Authors' processing steps: Quantification of nucleated cells was approximated via reference gene primer amplification. Produced via immunoSEQ multiplex PCR; TCRdb's table is partial and in-frame only. The V and J calls and clone size were taken over from that table, and D and trimming were inferred from the DNA. The table shows around 170,000 clones, with 75% to 80% occurring only once. These data come from a study of blood T cell repertoires in COVID-19. In the study overall: Nucleic acid was either cDNA or gDNA, and it came from T cells, B-cell-depleted T cells, or PBMCs.

This CDR3 is built from 15 residues. The ends lost 4 bases at V and 5 bases at J; junction bases unmatched: 10. Germline V gene data show CDR1 as LNHDA and CDR2 as SQIVND (reference sequence). The chain recombines TRBV19 with TRBJ1-1, with 7 nucleotides matching TRBD1. The material sequenced was peripheral blood. The sequence derives from a woman of 80 years or more with acute or convalescent COVID-19. CDR3 protein: CASSSATGRFTEAFF. The CDR3 DNA is TGTGCCAGTAGTAGCGCGACAGGGAGATTTACTGAAGCTTTCTTT.